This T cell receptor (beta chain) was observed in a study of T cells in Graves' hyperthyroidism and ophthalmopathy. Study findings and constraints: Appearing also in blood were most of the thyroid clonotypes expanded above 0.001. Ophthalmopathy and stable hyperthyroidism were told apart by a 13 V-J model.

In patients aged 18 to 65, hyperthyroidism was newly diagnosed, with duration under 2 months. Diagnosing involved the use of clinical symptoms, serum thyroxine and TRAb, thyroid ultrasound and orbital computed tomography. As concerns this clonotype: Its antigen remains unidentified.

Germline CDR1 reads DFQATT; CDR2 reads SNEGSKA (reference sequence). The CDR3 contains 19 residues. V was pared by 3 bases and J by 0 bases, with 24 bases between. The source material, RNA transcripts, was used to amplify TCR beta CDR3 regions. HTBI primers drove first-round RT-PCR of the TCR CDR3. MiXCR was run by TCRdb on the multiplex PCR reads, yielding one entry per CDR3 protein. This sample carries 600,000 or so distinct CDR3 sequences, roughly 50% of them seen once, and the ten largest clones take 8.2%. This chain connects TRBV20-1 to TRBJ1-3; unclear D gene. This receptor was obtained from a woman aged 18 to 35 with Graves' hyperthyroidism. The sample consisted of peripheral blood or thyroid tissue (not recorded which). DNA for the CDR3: TGCAGTGCTAGTGCCTCTTCGGTCTCGGCGGCGAGCTCTGGAAACACCATATATTTT. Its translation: CSASASSVSAASSGNTIYF.